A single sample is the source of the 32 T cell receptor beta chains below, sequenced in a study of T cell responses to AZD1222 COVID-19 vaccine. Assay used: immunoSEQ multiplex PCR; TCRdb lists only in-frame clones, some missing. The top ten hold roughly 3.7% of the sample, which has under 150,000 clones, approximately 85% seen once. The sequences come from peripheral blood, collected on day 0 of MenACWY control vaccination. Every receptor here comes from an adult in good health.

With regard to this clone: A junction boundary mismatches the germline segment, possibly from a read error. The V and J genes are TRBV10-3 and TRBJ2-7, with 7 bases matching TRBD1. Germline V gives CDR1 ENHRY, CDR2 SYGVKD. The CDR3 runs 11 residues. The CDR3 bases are TGTGCCATCAGCCAGACAGGGTCATTCTCGTTC. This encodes CAISQTGSFSF.

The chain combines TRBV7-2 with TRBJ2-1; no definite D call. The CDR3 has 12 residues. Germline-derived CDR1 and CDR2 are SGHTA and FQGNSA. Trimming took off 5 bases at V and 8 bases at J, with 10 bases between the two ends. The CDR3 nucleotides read TGTGCCAGCAGCCCACAGCGCCATGAGCAGTTCTTC. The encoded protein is CASSPQRHEQFF.

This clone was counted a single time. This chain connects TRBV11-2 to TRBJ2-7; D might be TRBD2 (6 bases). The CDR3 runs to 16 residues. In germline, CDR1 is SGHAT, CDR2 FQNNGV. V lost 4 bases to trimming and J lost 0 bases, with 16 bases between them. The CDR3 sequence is CASSSFRDLSSYEQYF. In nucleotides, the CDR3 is TGTGCCAGCAGCTCCTTCCGGGACTTGAGCTCCTACGAGCAGTACTTC.

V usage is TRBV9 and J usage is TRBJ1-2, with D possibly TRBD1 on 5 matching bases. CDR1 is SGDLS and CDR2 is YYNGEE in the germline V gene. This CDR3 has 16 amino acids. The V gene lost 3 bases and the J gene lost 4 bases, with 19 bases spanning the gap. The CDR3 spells CASSETLRGSGYGYTF. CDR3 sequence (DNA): TGTGCCAGCAGCGAAACACTCCGGGGGTCAGGCTATGGCTACACCTTC.

CDR3 DNA sequence: TGTGCCAGCAGTCCAGGAACAGTCTCTGGAAACACCATATATTTT. It specifies CASSPGTVSGNTIYF. This rearrangement joins TRBV6-5 to TRBJ1-3; no firm D call. Trimming left V 5 bases short and J 0 bases short, with 11 bases between. The CDR3 is 15 residues long. The V gene's germline CDR1 is MNHEY and CDR2 SVGAGI.

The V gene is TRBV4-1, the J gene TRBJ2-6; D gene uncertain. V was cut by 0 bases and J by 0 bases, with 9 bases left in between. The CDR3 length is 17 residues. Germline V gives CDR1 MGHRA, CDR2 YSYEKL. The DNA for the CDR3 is TGCGCCAGCAGCCAAGACGGTCAGCTCTCTGGGGCCAACGTCCTGACTTTC. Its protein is CASSQDGQLSGANVLTF.

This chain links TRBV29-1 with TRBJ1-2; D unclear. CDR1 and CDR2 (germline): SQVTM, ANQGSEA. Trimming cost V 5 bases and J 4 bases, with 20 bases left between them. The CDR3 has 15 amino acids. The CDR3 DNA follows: TGCAGCGTTCGGCACGACGGACGCCTCGGCTATGGCTACACCTTC. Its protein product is CSVRHDGRLGYGYTF.

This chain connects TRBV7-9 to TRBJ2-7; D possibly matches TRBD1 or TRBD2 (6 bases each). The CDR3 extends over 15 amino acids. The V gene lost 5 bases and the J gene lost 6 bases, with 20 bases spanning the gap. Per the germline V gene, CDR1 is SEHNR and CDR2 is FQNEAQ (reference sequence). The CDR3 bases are TGTGCCAGCAGCAAGGGACATGGGGGGCCAGCCGAGCAGTACTTC. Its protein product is CASSKGHGGPAEQYF.

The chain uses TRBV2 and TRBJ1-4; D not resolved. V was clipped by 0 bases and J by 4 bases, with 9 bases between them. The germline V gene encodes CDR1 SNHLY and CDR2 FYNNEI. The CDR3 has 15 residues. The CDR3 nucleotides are TGTGCCAGCAGTGAAGCTCGACCGAGTAATGAAAAACTGTTTTTT. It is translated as CASSEARPSNEKLFF.

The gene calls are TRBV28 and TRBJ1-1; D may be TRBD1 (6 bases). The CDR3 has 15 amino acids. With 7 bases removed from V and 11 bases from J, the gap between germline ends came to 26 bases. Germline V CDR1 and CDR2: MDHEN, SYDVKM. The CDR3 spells CASIQTNGGPGRAFF. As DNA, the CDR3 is TGTGCCAGCATCCAAACGAACGGGGGCCCGGGGAGGGCTTTCTTT.

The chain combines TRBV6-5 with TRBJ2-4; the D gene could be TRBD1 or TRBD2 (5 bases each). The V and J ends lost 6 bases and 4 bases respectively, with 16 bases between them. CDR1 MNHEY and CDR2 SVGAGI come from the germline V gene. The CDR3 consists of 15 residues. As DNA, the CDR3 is TGTGCCAGCAGCCTCAGACGGGACCCTAAAAACATTCAGTACTTC. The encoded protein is CASSLRRDPKNIQYF.

CDR3: CASRMDLDRGYEQYF. As DNA, the CDR3 is TGTGCCAGCAGAATGGATCTTGACAGGGGCTACGAGCAGTACTTC. The chain uses TRBV6-5 and TRBJ2-7; the match to TRBD1 covers 8 bases. The junction had 10 bases not matched to a gene; V was cut back by 6 bases and J by 3 bases. This CDR3 is built from 15 residues. Germline V CDR1 and CDR2: MNHEY, SVGAGI.

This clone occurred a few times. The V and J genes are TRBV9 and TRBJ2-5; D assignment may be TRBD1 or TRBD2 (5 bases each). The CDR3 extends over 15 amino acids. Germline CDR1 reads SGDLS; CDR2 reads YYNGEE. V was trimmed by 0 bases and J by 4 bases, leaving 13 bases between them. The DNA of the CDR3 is TGTGCCAGCAGCGTAGAGAGTAGGGACGGAGAGACCCAGTACTTC. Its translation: CASSVESRDGETQYF.

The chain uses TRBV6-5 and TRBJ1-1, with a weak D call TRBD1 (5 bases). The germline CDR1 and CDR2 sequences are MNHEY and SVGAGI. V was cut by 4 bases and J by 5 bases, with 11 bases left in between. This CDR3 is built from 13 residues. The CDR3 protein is CASSWDHGTEAFF. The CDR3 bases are TGTGCCAGCAGTTGGGACCATGGAACTGAAGCTTTCTTT.

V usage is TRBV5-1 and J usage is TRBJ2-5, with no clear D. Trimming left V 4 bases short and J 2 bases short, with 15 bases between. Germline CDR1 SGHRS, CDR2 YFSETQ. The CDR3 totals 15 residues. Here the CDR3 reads CASSPYIGRQETQYF. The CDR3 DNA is TGCGCCAGCAGCCCCTATATAGGACGGCAAGAGACCCAGTACTTC.

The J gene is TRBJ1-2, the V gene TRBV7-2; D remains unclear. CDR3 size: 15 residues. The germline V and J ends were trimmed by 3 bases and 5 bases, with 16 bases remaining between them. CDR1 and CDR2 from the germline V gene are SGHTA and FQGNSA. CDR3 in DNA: TGTGCCAGCAGCTTTTCGAGGGTAACCTCATATGGCTACACCTTC. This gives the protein CASSFSRVTSYGYTF.

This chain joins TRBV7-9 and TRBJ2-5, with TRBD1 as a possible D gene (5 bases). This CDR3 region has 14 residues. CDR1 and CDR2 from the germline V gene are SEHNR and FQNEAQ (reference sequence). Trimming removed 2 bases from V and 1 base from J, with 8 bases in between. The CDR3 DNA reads TGTGCCAGCAGCTTACAGGGAAGCCAAGAGACCCAGTACTTC. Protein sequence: CASSLQGSQETQYF. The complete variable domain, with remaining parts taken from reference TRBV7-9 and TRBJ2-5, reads DTGVSQNPRHKITKRGQNVTFRCDPISEHNRLYWYRQTLGQGPEFLTYFQNEAQLEKSRLLSDRFSAERPKGSFSTLEIQRTEQGDSAMYLCASSLQGSQETQYFGPGTRLLVL.

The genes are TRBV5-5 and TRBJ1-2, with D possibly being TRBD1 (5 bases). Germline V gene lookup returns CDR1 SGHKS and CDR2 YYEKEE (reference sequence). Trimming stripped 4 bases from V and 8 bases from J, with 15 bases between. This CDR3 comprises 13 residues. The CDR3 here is CASSLIGGDGYTF. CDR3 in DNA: TGTGCCAGCAGCCTTATCGGGGGGGACGGCTACACCTTC.

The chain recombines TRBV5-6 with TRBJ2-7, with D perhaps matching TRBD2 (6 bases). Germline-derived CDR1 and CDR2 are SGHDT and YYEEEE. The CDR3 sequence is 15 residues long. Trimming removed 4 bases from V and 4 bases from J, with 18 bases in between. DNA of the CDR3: TGTGCCAGCAGCCCCTCGAGGGTTGGGGGGTACGAGCAGTACTTC. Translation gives CASSPSRVGGYEQYF.

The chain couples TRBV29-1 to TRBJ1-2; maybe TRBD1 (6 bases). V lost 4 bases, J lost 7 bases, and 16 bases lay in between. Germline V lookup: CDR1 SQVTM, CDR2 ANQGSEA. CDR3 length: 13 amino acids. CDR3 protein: CSVAGGGSGGYTF. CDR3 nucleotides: TGCAGCGTTGCCGGGGGGGGCTCAGGTGGCTACACCTTC.

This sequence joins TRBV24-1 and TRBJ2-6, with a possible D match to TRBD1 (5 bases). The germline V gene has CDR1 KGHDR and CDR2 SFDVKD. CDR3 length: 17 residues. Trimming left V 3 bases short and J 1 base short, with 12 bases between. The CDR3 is CATSDPQEASGANVLTF. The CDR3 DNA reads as TGTGCCACCAGTGATCCACAGGAAGCGTCTGGGGCCAACGTCCTGACTTTC.

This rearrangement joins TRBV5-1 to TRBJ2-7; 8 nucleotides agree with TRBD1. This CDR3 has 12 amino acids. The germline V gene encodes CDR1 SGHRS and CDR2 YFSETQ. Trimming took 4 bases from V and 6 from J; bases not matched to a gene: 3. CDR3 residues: CASSRTGSEQYF. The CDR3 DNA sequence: TGCGCCAGCAGCCGGACAGGGTCCGAGCAGTACTTC. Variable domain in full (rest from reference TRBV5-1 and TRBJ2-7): KAGVTQTPRYLIKTRGQQVTLSCSPISGHRSVSWYQQTPGQGLQFLFEYFSETQRNKGNFPGRFSGRQFSNSRSEMNVSTLELGDSALYLCASSRTGSEQYFGPGTRLTVT.

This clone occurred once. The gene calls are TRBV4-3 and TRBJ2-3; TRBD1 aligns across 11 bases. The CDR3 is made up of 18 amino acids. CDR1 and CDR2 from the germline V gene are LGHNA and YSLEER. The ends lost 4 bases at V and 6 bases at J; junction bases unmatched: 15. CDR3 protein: CASSRQTGTGGYSDTQYF. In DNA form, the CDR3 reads TGCGCCAGCAGCCGCCAAACCGGGACAGGGGGGTATTCGGATACGCAGTATTTT.

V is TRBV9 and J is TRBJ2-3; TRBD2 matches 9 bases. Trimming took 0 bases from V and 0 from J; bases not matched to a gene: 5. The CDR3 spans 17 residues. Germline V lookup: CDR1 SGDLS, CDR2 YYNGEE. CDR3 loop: CASSVVSSGVSTDTQYF. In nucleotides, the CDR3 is TGTGCCAGCAGCGTAGTATCTAGCGGGGTCAGCACAGATACGCAGTATTTT.

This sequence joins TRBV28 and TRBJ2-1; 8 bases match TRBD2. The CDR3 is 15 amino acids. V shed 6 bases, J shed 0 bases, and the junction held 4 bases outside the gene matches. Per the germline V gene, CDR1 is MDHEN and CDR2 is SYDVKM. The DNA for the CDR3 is TGTGCCAGCAGACAAAGCGGGGGCTCCTACAATGAGCAGTTCTTC. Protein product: CASRQSGGSYNEQFF.

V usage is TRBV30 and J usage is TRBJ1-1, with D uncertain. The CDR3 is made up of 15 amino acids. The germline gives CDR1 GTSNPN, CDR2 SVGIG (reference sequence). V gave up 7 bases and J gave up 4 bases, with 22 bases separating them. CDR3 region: CASLQTQTRGTEAFF. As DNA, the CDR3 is TGTGCCTCGCTCCAAACTCAAACTAGAGGCACTGAAGCTTTCTTT. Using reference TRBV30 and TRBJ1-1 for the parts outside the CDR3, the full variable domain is SQTIHQWPATLVQPVGSPLSLECTVEGTSNPNLYWYRQAAGRGLQLLFYSVGIGQISSEVPQNLSASRPQDRQFILSSKKLLLSDSGFYLCASLQTQTRGTEAFFGQGTRLTVV.

CDR3 sequence reads: CASKPGGGVTGELFF. The CDR3, as DNA: TGTGCCAGCAAGCCAGGGGGCGGGGTCACCGGGGAGCTGTTTTTT. The rearrangement uses TRBV7-2 and TRBJ2-2, with 8 nucleotides matching TRBD1. Per the germline V gene, CDR1 is SGHTA and CDR2 is FQGNSA. With 7 bases clipped from V and 4 bases from J, the junction kept 8 bases outside the gene matches. This CDR3 has 15 residues.

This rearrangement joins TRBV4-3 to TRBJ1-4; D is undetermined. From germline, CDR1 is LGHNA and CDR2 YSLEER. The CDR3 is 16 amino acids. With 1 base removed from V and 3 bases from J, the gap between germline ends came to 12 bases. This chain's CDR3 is CASSQVKGSANEKLFF. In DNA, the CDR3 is TGCGCCAGCAGCCAAGTTAAAGGGAGTGCTAATGAAAAACTGTTTTTT.

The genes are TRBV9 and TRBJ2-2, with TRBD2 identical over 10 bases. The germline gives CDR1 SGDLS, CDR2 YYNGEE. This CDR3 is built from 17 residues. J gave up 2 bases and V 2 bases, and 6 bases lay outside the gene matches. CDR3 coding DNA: TGTGCCAGCAGCGTCAATCTAGCGGGGGCTAACACCGGGGAGCTGTTTTTT. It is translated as CASSVNLAGANTGELFF.

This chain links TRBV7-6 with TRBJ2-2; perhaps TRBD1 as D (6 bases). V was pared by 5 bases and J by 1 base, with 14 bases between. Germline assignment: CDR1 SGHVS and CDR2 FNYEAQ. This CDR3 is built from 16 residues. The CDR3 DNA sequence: TGTGCCAGCAGCCGGAATAACAGGGTGAACACCGGGGAGCTGTTTTTT. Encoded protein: CASSRNNRVNTGELFF.

CDR3 sequence: CASSPQLRSGYTF. In DNA, the CDR3 is TGTGCCAGCTCACCACAGCTACGGAGTGGCTACACCTTC. The gene calls are TRBV18 and TRBJ1-2; D call uncertain. Trimming removed 1 base from V and 7 bases from J, with 10 bases in between. The germline gives CDR1 KGHSH, CDR2 LQKENI. The CDR3 extends over 13 amino acids.

CDR3 sequence: CASSTATGGGGYTF. In DNA, the CDR3 is TGTGCCAGCAGTACGGCGACAGGGGGCGGCGGCTACACCTTC. The genes are TRBV27 and TRBJ1-2, with 10 bases aligning to TRBD1. V lost 5 bases, J lost 8 bases, and 8 bases stayed unmatched. This CDR3 comprises 14 residues. Germline V lookup: CDR1 MNHEY, CDR2 SMNVEV (reference sequence).